Listed below are T cell receptor beta chains from one sample, sequenced in a study of Ad26.COV2.S vaccination and SARS-CoV-2 variants. Assay used: immunoSEQ multiplex PCR; TCRdb lists only in-frame clones, some missing. The data contain about 430,000 clones, roughly 90% of them singletons. Sequenced here: peripheral blood, sampled in a trial of Ad26.COV2.S vaccine versus placebo. These receptors all come from a person aged 18-60 years who received the Ad26.COV2.S COVID-19 vaccine or a placebo. Each CDR3 is given with its conserved first and last residue. D genes are given only for firm matches. Expanded clones get a size class; other rows say once, few or many, or leave the size out.

d_call,j_call,v_call,clone_size,cdr3_nt,cdr3_aa
TRBD1,TRBJ1-1,TRBV9,NA,TGTGCCAGCAGCGTCCACCTAAGGACAGGGCCGAACACTGAAGCTTTCTTT,CASSVHLRTGPNTEAFF
NA,TRBJ2-7,TRBV12-3/TRBV12-4,NA,TGTGCCAGCAAGGTACGCGGTGGGGGCGAGCAGTACTTC,CASKVRGGGEQYF
NA,TRBJ2-1,TRBV5-6,NA,TGTGCCAGCAGCTTGTGGGGGAATGAGCAGTTCTTC,CASSLWGNEQFF
NA,TRBJ1-1,TRBV7-9,NA,TGTGCCAGCAGCTTAACGCGGATGAACACTGAAGCTTTCTTT,CASSLTRMNTEAFF
TRBD2,TRBJ2-7,TRBV5-1,NA,TGCGCCAGCAGCTTGTCGGGAGGGCACGAGCAGTACTTC,CASSLSGGHEQYF
TRBD1,TRBJ1-2,TRBV25-1,NA,TGTGCCAGCAGTGAATACGGGACAGGGAATGATGGCTACACCTTC,CASSEYGTGNDGYTF
NA,TRBJ2-5,TRBV7-6,once,TGTGCCAGCAGCTTAGGGGTTTACCAAGAGACCCAGTACTTC,CASSLGVYQETQYF
TRBD2,TRBJ2-1,TRBV4-3,NA,TGCGCCAGCAGCCAAGATCCAGCGGGAGGGTACAATGAGCAGTTCTTC,CASSQDPAGGYNEQFF
NA,TRBJ2-4,TRBV27,NA,TGTGCCAGCAGTAGAAAAAACATTCAGTACTTC,CASSRKNIQYF
NA,TRBJ2-2,TRBV25-1,NA,TGTGCCAGCAGTGACCGACGAAACACCGGGGAGCTGTTTTTT,CASSDRRNTGELFF
TRBD2,TRBJ2-2,TRBV28,NA,TGTGCCAGCAGTTTAGCAGCGGGAGGAGGCGGGGAGCTGTTTTTT,CASSLAAGGGGELFF
NA,TRBJ2-4,TRBV7-9,NA,TGTGCCAGCAGCTCTCCTGACAGAAACATTCAGTACTTC,CASSSPDRNIQYF
TRBD2,TRBJ2-3,TRBV3-1/TRBV3-2,NA,TGTGCCAGCAGCCAAATGACTAGCAATATGGATACGCAGTATTTT,CASSQMTSNMDTQYF
NA,TRBJ2-1,TRBV27,NA,TGTGCCAGCAGTTTACGCCCGGACAGATACAATGAGCAGTTCTTC,CASSLRPDRYNEQFF
NA,TRBJ2-7,TRBV5-4,NA,TGTGCCAGCAGCTTGGGAGTGCACGTTTCCTACGAGCAGTACTTC,CASSLGVHVSYEQYF
NA,TRBJ1-1,TRBV30,NA,TGTGCCTGGAGTGCAATAGTGGGGGCTGAAGCTTTCTTT,CAWSAIVGAEAFF
NA,TRBJ1-1,TRBV29-1,NA,TGCAGCGTTGTAGGGGGGCAGAACACTGAAGCTTTCTTT,CSVVGGQNTEAFF
NA,TRBJ2-5,TRBV7-2,NA,TGTGCCAGCAGCTTGAGGGGGAGTTATGAGACCCAGTACTTC,CASSLRGSYETQYF
NA,TRBJ1-2,TRBV6-5,NA,TGTGCCAGCAGTTACTCCCCCGTAGGGGATGGCTACACCTTC,CASSYSPVGDGYTF
NA,TRBJ1-5,TRBV28,NA,TGTGCCAGCAGTCCCCCCCGGCAGGGGACGTATAGCAATCAGCCCCAGCATTTT,CASSPPRQGTYSNQPQHF
NA,TRBJ1-1,TRBV19,NA,TGTGCCAGTAGTTCCTCATCCACGCGGGGCACTGAAGCTTTCTTT,CASSSSSTRGTEAFF
TRBD2,TRBJ2-3,TRBV7-3,NA,TGTGCCAGCAGTTGGGGGAGGGCCACAGATACGCAGTATTTT,CASSWGRATDTQYF
NA,TRBJ2-5,TRBV7-3,NA,TGTGCCAGCAGCCCTTCCGGGACCGCCACAGAGACCCAGTACTTC,CASSPSGTATETQYF
TRBD2,TRBJ2-1,TRBV19,once,TGTGCCAGTAGTAATCCAGGGACTAGGAGCTCCTACAATGAGCAGTTCTTC,CASSNPGTRSSYNEQFF
TRBD2,TRBJ2-1,TRBV19,NA,TGTGCCAGTAGTGCCCTGGGACTAGCGGCCTACAATGAGCAGTTCTTC,CASSALGLAAYNEQFF